What follows are 4 T cell receptor beta chains derived from one specimen sequenced in a study of blood T cell repertoires in COVID-19. Profiled with immunoSEQ multiplex PCR; TCRdb holds only in-frame clones, not every one. Among approximately 94,000 clones listed, roughly 88% were seen once. The sample was peripheral blood. The source is a woman aged 70-85 years with acute or convalescent COVID-19.

The chain has TRBV10-3 and TRBJ1-2; a possible D gene is TRBD1 (5 bases). CDR1 and CDR2 from the germline V gene are ENHRY and SYGVKD. The CDR3 consists of 12 residues. Deletions cut 4 bases from V and 4 bases from J, with 7 bases between. The CDR3 nucleotides are TGTGCCATCAGTGGACAGCCCTATGGCTACACCTTC. Protein: CAISGQPYGYTF.

In its sample, this clone was seen a few times. The rearrangement uses TRBV3-1 (or the pseudogene TRBV3-2) and TRBJ2-7; TRBD2 matches 15 bases. The V gene's germline CDR1 is LGHDT and CDR2 YNNKEL (reference sequence). The CDR3 covers 16 residues. The ends lost 3 bases at V and 6 bases at J; junction bases unmatched: 6. CDR3 nucleotide sequence: TGTGCCAGCAGCCATCGGACTAGCGGGGGGGCGGGCGAGCAGTACTTC. Its protein is CASSHRTSGGAGEQYF.

V is TRBV6-5 and J is TRBJ2-1, with a tentative D call TRBD1 (5 bases). This CDR3 is built from 13 residues. V was trimmed by 2 bases and J by 6 bases, leaving 8 bases between them. Germline V lookup: CDR1 MNHEY, CDR2 SVGAGI. The CDR3 nucleotides are TGTGCCAGCAGTTACGGGGCCCTCAATGAGCAGTTCTTC. Translation: CASSYGALNEQFF.

The chain is built from TRBV6-1 and TRBJ1-2, with D unresolved. This CDR3 spans 15 amino acids. Looked up from germline, CDR1 is MNHNS and CDR2 is SASEGT. The V end was cut by 0 bases, the J end by 1 base, with 9 bases between. In DNA, the CDR3 is TGTGCCAGCAGTGAAGCTGGACTGGGTAACTATGGCTACACCTTC. It is translated as CASSEAGLGNYGYTF.